This T cell receptor (beta chain) is from a study of shared clonotypes between healthy human individuals. Sorted-subset replicate PCR reactions were performed with approximately 200 ng DNA, corresponding to roughly 30,000 T cell genomes. Sequenced by immunoSEQ multiplex PCR; TCRdb stores in-frame clones only, minus some. There are about 820,000 clones in the sample; around 92% occur only once, and about 24% lies in the top ten. The CDR3 contains 14 residues. Germline loops: CDR1 MDHEN, CDR2 SYDVKM. The V and J ends lost 3 bases and 1 base respectively, with 8 bases between them. Only CD45RO-negative cells positively selected for CCR7 counted as naive CD8 cells, so terminally differentiated effector memory CD45RA+ cells were excluded. Every donor was a Caucasian adult from Nashville, Tennessee.

The V call is TRBV28, the J call TRBJ2-3, with no clear D. Specimen: naive CD8+ T cells sorted from blood. This clonotype originated in a man aged 25-45 years in good health. The CDR3 nucleotides are TGTGCCAGCAGTTTGGTGGGCCGCACAGATACGCAGTATTTT. Translation gives CASSLVGRTDTQYF.